These 30 T cell receptor beta chains were sequenced from one sample in a study of blood T cell repertoires in COVID-19. Clones were read by immunoSEQ multiplex PCR, and TCRdb kept only the in-frame ones, dropping some. The sample yields about 50,000 clones, around nine tenths seen once. Sequenced sample: peripheral blood. These receptor sequences come from a man aged 50 or older with active COVID-19.

The chain has TRBV6-5 and TRBJ2-3, with 7 bases that match TRBD2. The J segment lost 6 bases and the V segment lost 2 bases, leaving 8 bases of the junction unmatched. Germline V lookup: CDR1 MNHEY, CDR2 SVGAGI. The CDR3 is 15 amino acids. CDR3 in DNA: TGTGCCAGCAGTTACACACCGGGGGGTGCGGATACGCAGTATTTT. This translates into CASSYTPGGADTQYF.

The V and J genes are TRBV5-1 and TRBJ1-1, with D perhaps TRBD1 (6 bases). The CDR3 is made up of 17 amino acids. The germline V and J ends were trimmed by 4 bases and 4 bases, with 23 bases remaining between them. Germline V gives CDR1 SGHRS, CDR2 YFSETQ. The DNA of the CDR3 is TGCGCCAGCAGCCTTCGGGGGGCGGTGGGAATGAGCACTGAAGCTTTCTTT. It yields the protein CASSLRGAVGMSTEAFF.

This chain uses TRBV19 with TRBJ2-7, with a possible D match to TRBD2 (5 bases). This CDR3 is built from 14 residues. The V end lost 7 bases, the J end lost 0 bases, and 13 bases lay between the germline ends. Germline CDR1 and CDR2: LNHDA and SQIVND (reference sequence). The CDR3: CASKVPGSSYEQYF. CDR3 sequence (DNA): TGTGCCAGTAAGGTGCCGGGAAGCTCCTACGAGCAGTACTTC. The full variable domain, its missing parts supplied by reference TRBV19 and TRBJ2-7, is DGGITQSPKYLFRKEGQNVTLSCEQNLNHDAMYWYRQDPGQGLRLIYYSQIVNDFQKGDIAEGYSVSREKKESFPLTVTSAQKNPTAFYLCASKVPGSSYEQYFGPGTRLTVT.

The chain uses TRBV10-3 and TRBJ2-6; D not certain. Germline-derived CDR1 and CDR2 are ENHRY and SYGVKD. Trimming pared 4 bases from V and 2 bases from J, leaving 9 bases between. The CDR3 runs 15 residues. CDR3 nucleotides: TGTGCCATCAGTGGTTCGGTCGCTGGGGCCAACGTCCTGACTTTC. Its protein product is CAISGSVAGANVLTF.

The chain uses TRBV12-2 and TRBJ1-1; the D call of TRBD1 is as the table states it, not checked on the DNA. TRBV12-2 is deemed a pseudogene. The CDR3 contains 14 residues. The CDR3 is CASRHRGRDPEAFF. The CDR3 DNA reads as TGTGCAAGTCGCCACAGGGGGCGCGACCCTGAAGCTTTCTTT.

The V call is TRBV19, the J call TRBJ1-2; possible D gene TRBD1, 5 bases. This CDR3 has 15 amino acids. CDR1 and CDR2 (germline): LNHDA, SQIVND (reference sequence). V lost 4 bases and J 4 bases, leaving 16 bases between the germline ends. This chain's CDR3 is CASSTQATASYGYTF. DNA for the CDR3: TGTGCCAGTAGTACCCAGGCGACAGCCAGCTATGGCTACACCTTC.

The chain combines TRBV5-6 with TRBJ1-4, with TRBD1 identical over 7 bases. V dropped 1 base and J dropped 7; count of bases not matched to a gene: 4. The CDR3 runs 14 residues. Per germline, CDR1 SGHDT and CDR2 YYEEEE. The CDR3 loop reads CASSLTGVVEKLFF. In nucleotides, the CDR3 is TGTGCCAGCAGCTTGACAGGGGTCGTTGAAAAACTGTTTTTT.

V and J are TRBV7-9 and TRBJ2-7, with TRBD1 matching 8 bases. Germline lookup yields CDR1 SEHNR and CDR2 FQNEAQ (reference sequence). V was pared by 0 bases and J by 6 bases, with 7 bases of the junction left unmatched. The CDR3 is made up of 15 amino acids. The chain's CDR3 is CASSLADRVSSEQYF. In nucleotides, the CDR3 is TGTGCCAGCAGCTTAGCGGACAGGGTATCTAGCGAGCAGTACTTC.

V and J are TRBV10-3 and TRBJ1-2; unclear D gene. From germline, CDR1 is ENHRY and CDR2 SYGVKD. The germline V and J ends were trimmed by 9 bases and 8 bases, with 25 bases remaining between them. The CDR3 length is 15 residues. The CDR3 DNA reads TGTGCCATTACACCGGGCCCCGGGGTGGACCGGGGCTACACCTTC. Protein sequence: CAITPGPGVDRGYTF.

In this sample, this clone turned up a few times. The chain recombines TRBV4-1 with TRBJ1-2; D is perhaps TRBD1 (6 bases). The CDR3 is 15 amino acids. V lost 4 bases and J lost 0, with 12 bases in between. Germline V gene lookup returns CDR1 MGHRA and CDR2 YSYEKL. The CDR3: CASSPRTAANYGYTF. DNA for the CDR3: TGCGCCAGCAGCCCTCGGACAGCTGCTAACTATGGCTACACCTTC.

This clone has just one count. This sequence joins TRBV19 and TRBJ1-1; D unclear. The CDR3 runs 15 residues. Trimming cost V 7 bases and J 0 bases, with 15 bases left between them. Germline V CDR1 and CDR2: LNHDA, SQIVND (reference sequence). CDR3 in amino acids: CASTTAGSMNTEAFF. CDR3 nucleotides: TGTGCCAGTACTACGGCAGGCAGCATGAACACTGAAGCTTTCTTT.

The table lists this clone with a few counts. The chain couples TRBV7-8 to TRBJ1-5; possible D gene TRBD1, 5 bases. CDR3 length: 13 residues. The V gene lost 5 bases and the J gene lost 7 bases, with 12 bases spanning the gap. Germline CDR1 is SGHVS and CDR2 is FQNEAQ. The CDR3 here is CASSPQGGQPQHF. In DNA, the CDR3 is TGTGCCAGCAGCCCCCAGGGAGGGCAGCCCCAGCATTTT. Based on the CDR3 plus reference TRBV7-8 and TRBJ1-5, the full variable domain is GAGVSQSPRYKVAKRGQDVALRCDPISGHVSLFWYQQALGQGPEFLTYFQNEAQLDKSGLPSDRFFAERPEGSVSTLKIQRTQQEDSAVYLCASSPQGGQPQHFGDGTRLSIL.

The chain links TRBV9 to TRBJ1-2, with D maybe TRBD1 (5 bases). CDR1 is SGDLS, CDR2 YYNGEE, per germline. The CDR3 loop spans 14 amino acids. Trimming took 0 bases from V and 1 from J, leaving 7 bases between them. CDR3 in amino acids: CASSVGQGNYGYTF. CDR3 nucleotide sequence: TGTGCCAGCAGCGTAGGGCAGGGTAACTATGGCTACACCTTC. The variable domain in full, completed from reference TRBV9 and TRBJ1-2, reads DSGVTQTPKHLITATGQRVTLRCSPRSGDLSVYWYQQSLDQGLQFLIQYYNGEERAKGNILERFSAQQFPDLHSELNLSSLELGDSALYFCASSVGQGNYGYTFGSGTRLTVV.

This rearrangement joins TRBV7-9 to TRBJ1-1; the D gene is possibly TRBD1 (6 bases). Per the germline V gene, CDR1 is SEHNR and CDR2 is FQNEAQ (reference sequence). The CDR3 runs to 14 residues. Trimming stripped 5 bases from V and 2 bases from J, with 12 bases between. This chain's CDR3 is CASSAWTVNTEAFF. The CDR3 region has the DNA TGTGCCAGCAGCGCGTGGACAGTCAACACTGAAGCTTTCTTT. Supplemented by reference TRBV7-9 and TRBJ1-1, the full variable domain reads DTGVSQNPRHKITKRGQNVTFRCDPISEHNRLYWYRQTLGQGPEFLTYFQNEAQLEKSRLLSDRFSAERPKGSFSTLEIQRTEQGDSAMYLCASSAWTVNTEAFFGQGTRLTVV.

CDR3 region: CASRPRTGPPPNYGYTF. The CDR3 DNA follows: TGTGCCAGTAGACCTAGGACAGGCCCCCCACCTAACTATGGCTACACCTTC. The V gene is TRBV19, the J gene TRBJ1-2, with 7 bases matching TRBD1. CDR3 length: 17 amino acids. V trimming: 6 bases; J trimming: 0 bases; junction bases outside the gene matches: 13. The germline V gene has CDR1 LNHDA and CDR2 SQIVND (reference sequence).

The chain carries TRBV11-2 and TRBJ1-1; D remains unclear. The CDR3 sequence is 12 residues long. V shed 0 bases and J shed 11 bases, with 10 bases lying between them. Germline lookup yields CDR1 SGHAT and CDR2 FQNNGV. CDR3 bases: TGTGCCAGCAGCTTAGAATCAATTGGCGCTTTCTTT. Protein: CASSLESIGAFF.

This clone was picked up a small number of times. This sequence joins TRBV10-3 and TRBJ1-5; D is unresolved. Per the germline V gene, CDR1 is ENHRY and CDR2 is SYGVKD. CDR3 length: 15 amino acids. The germline V and J ends were trimmed by 3 bases and 2 bases, with 11 bases remaining between them. CDR3 DNA: TGTGCCATCAGTGATGGGTCGCGGGGCAATCAGCCCCAGCATTTT. Amino acids: CAISDGSRGNQPQHF.

The chain has TRBV29-1 and TRBJ2-1; 11 nucleotides line up with TRBD2. This CDR3 comprises 17 residues. In germline, CDR1 is SQVTM, CDR2 ANQGSEA. The V segment lost 4 bases and the J segment 7 bases; nucleotides outside the gene matches: 15. The DNA of the CDR3 is TGCAGCGTTGGTGGACAGGGGATAGGGACTAGCGGAAATGAGCAGTTCTTC. It codes for CSVGGQGIGTSGNEQFF.

The genes are TRBV10-3 and TRBJ2-3, with 14 nucleotides matching TRBD2. The J segment lost 6 bases and the V segment lost 0 bases, leaving 5 bases of the junction unmatched. This CDR3 has 17 residues. Germline CDR1 is ENHRY and CDR2 is SYGVKD. For the CDR3, the DNA is TGTGCCATCAGTGAGTCGAATCGACTAGCGGGAGGGGATACGCAGTATTTT. This codes for CAISESNRLAGGDTQYF.

This sequence joins TRBV2 and TRBJ1-2, with 7 bases identical to TRBD1. From germline, CDR1 is SNHLY and CDR2 FYNNEI. CDR3 length: 16 residues. V lost 4 bases to trimming and J lost 0 bases; unmatched junction nucleotides: 8. The CDR3: CASSATGTEPNYGYTF. The CDR3 coding sequence is TGTGCCAGCAGTGCAACCGGGACAGAGCCTAACTATGGCTACACCTTC.

The chain combines TRBV6-1 with TRBJ1-5, with D perhaps matching TRBD1 (6 bases). This CDR3 is built from 17 residues. Trimming removed 4 bases from V and 3 bases from J, with 19 bases in between. Germline CDR1 MNHNS, CDR2 SASEGT. As DNA, the CDR3 is TGTGCCAGCAGTGTTAAACAGGGTCCCCTTTTCAATCAGCCCCAGCATTTT. This codes for CASSVKQGPLFNQPQHF.

This clone was counted a few times. V and J are TRBV5-8 and TRBJ2-3, with D hard to call. With 7 bases removed from V and 7 bases from J, the gap between germline ends came to 10 bases. CDR3 length: 11 amino acids. Germline CDR1 reads SGHTS; CDR2 reads YDEGEE. The CDR3 loop reads CASLRRNTQYF. The CDR3 region has the DNA TGTGCCAGCCTCCGGCGGAATACGCAGTATTTT.

V and J are TRBV5-4 and TRBJ1-2; TRBD1 is a possible D gene (5 bases). Germline CDR1 and CDR2: SGHNT and YYREEE (reference sequence). The CDR3 is 14 amino acids. V lost 1 base and J lost 4, with 11 bases in between. CDR3 residues: CASSLPGESYGYTF. As DNA, the CDR3 is TGTGCCAGCAGCTTGCCGGGGGAGAGCTATGGCTACACCTTC.

This rearrangement joins TRBV7-2 to TRBJ1-2, with a possible D match to TRBD1 (5 bases). Germline V lookup: CDR1 SGHTA, CDR2 FQGNSA. Trimming cost V 5 bases and J 8 bases, with 9 bases left between them. This CDR3 is 11 amino acids long. The CDR3, as DNA: TGTGCCAGCAGCCCAGGGTACGGCTACACCTTC. Translation gives CASSPGYGYTF.

The genes are TRBV10-1 and TRBJ2-5, with a weak D call TRBD2 (6 bases). CDR1 is WNHNN and CDR2 is SYGVQD in the germline V gene (reference sequence). V lost 3 bases and J lost 0, with 14 bases in between. The length of the CDR3 is 16 residues. The CDR3 DNA reads as TGCGCCAGCAGTGATCGAGGAGGGCCAAACCAAGAGACCCAGTACTTC. Translation: CASSDRGGPNQETQYF.

This clone was detected a few times. The CDR3 sequence: CATSSGRFTDTQYF. CDR3 in DNA: TGTGCCACCAGTAGCGGCAGATTTACAGATACGCAGTATTTT. The chain joins TRBV5-8 to TRBJ2-3; possible D gene TRBD2, 6 bases. V was cut by 9 bases and J by 3 bases, with 17 bases left in between. The CDR3 length is 14 residues. Germline V lookup: CDR1 SGHTS, CDR2 YDEGEE.

This chain uses TRBV9 with TRBJ2-2; D unresolved. Deletions cut 2 bases from V and 1 base from J, with 15 bases between. The germline V gene encodes CDR1 SGDLS and CDR2 YYNGEE. The CDR3 consists of 17 residues. CDR3 in amino acids: CASSVSYGLWNTGELFF. Written as DNA, the CDR3 is TGTGCCAGCAGCGTCTCATATGGGCTCTGGAACACCGGGGAGCTGTTTTTT. The full variable domain, its missing parts supplied by reference TRBV9 and TRBJ2-2, is DSGVTQTPKHLITATGQRVTLRCSPRSGDLSVYWYQQSLDQGLQFLIQYYNGEERAKGNILERFSAQQFPDLHSELNLSSLELGDSALYFCASSVSYGLWNTGELFFGEGSRLTVL.

The chain is built from TRBV5-8 and TRBJ1-6, with D maybe TRBD1 (5 bases). The CDR3 is 15 residues long. V lost 0 bases to trimming and J lost 6 bases, with 10 bases between them. Per germline, CDR1 SGHTS and CDR2 YDEGEE. The chain's CDR3 is CASSLGQGGNSPLHF. CDR3 bases: TGTGCCAGCAGCTTGGGGCAGGGCGGTAATTCACCCCTCCACTTT.

This rearrangement joins TRBV21-1 to TRBJ1-2; the table assigns TRBD1, which was not confirmed against the DNA. TRBV21-1 is a pseudogene locus. The CDR3 runs 16 residues. The CDR3 region has the DNA TGTGCCAGCAGCAAAGCCCGGGACAGGGACAACTATGGCTACACCTTC. Translation gives CASSKARDRDNYGYTF.

This chain connects TRBV11-2 to TRBJ1-1; possibly TRBD1 for D (5 bases). This CDR3 has 15 residues. V was shortened by 3 bases and J by 1 base, with 12 bases between the two germline ends. Germline assignment: CDR1 SGHAT and CDR2 FQNNGV. The CDR3: CASSFQVGGNTEAFF. The CDR3 DNA reads as TGTGCCAGCAGCTTTCAGGTCGGGGGGAACACTGAAGCTTTCTTT.